Following are 28 T cell receptor beta chains from one sample sequenced in a study of T cells after yellow fever vaccination. MiXCR was run by TCRdb on the 5' RACE reads, yielding one entry per CDR3 protein. The sample holds around 100,000 distinct CDR3 sequences, about 6% seen once. Sequenced material: CD8+ T cells sorted from PBMCs, taken 10 days after the yellow fever booster vaccination. The receptors stem from a man between 18 and 29 years old who received the YFV17D yellow fever vaccine.

This clonotype was seen a handful of times. V is TRBV29-1 and J is TRBJ2-7; 10 nucleotides agree with TRBD1. The CDR3 is 12 residues long. V lost 6 bases and J lost 5; bases outside the gene matches: 4. CDR1 and CDR2 from the germline V gene are SQVTM and ANQGSEA. DNA of the CDR3: TGCAGCGTCACCGGGACAGGGGACGAGCAGTACGTC. Residues: CSVTGTGDEQYV.

CDR3 amino acids: CASSVDPGARSSYEQYV. The CDR3 DNA reads TGCGCCAGCAGCGTAGACCCCGGGGCCAGATCGTCCTACGAGCAGTACGTC. The chain uses TRBV4-3 and TRBJ2-7; D could derive from TRBD1 or TRBD2 (5 bases each). The CDR3 has 17 residues. Per the germline V gene, CDR1 is LGHNA and CDR2 is YSLEER. The V end lost 5 bases, the J end lost 1 base, and 21 bases lay between the germline ends.

The genes are TRBV5-1 and TRBJ2-1, with TRBD1 matching over 9 bases. V gave up 4 bases and J gave up 3 bases; unmatched junction bases: 5. The CDR3 covers 15 residues. Germline V gene sequence: CDR1 SGHRS, CDR2 YFSETQ. CDR3 sequence reads: CASSTSTGGYNEQFF. CDR3 DNA: TGCGCCAGCAGCACCTCGACAGGGGGCTACAATGAGCAGTTCTTC.

The gene calls are TRBV7-9 and TRBJ1-1, with a possible D match to TRBD1 (5 bases). Germline-derived CDR1 and CDR2 are SEHNR and FQNEAQ (reference sequence). V was shortened by 4 bases and J by 0 bases, with 9 bases between the two germline ends. The CDR3 is made up of 14 amino acids. The CDR3 DNA reads as TGTGCCAGCAGCTCGGACACGGTGAACACTGAAGCTTTCTTT. This sequence encodes CASSSDTVNTEAFF. Together with reference TRBV7-9 and TRBJ1-1, the CDR3 gives the full variable domain: DTGVSQNPRHKITKRGQNVTFRCDPISEHNRLYWYRQTLGQGPEFLTYFQNEAQLEKSRLLSDRFSAERPKGSFSTLEIQRTEQGDSAMYLCASSSDTVNTEAFFGQGTRLTVV.

V is TRBV7-6 and J is TRBJ2-1; no clear D gene. Trimming shortened V by 5 bases and J by 4 bases, and 12 bases separated the two germline ends. This CDR3 region has 14 residues. CDR1 is SGHVS, CDR2 FNYEAQ, per germline. The CDR3 DNA is TGTGCCAGCAGCACCCGCTTGGGGTACAATGAGCAGTTCTTC. Translated: CASSTRLGYNEQFF.

This clonotype was counted ten times or more. One end of the junction varies from germline; a read error may be responsible. The chain employs TRBV9 and TRBJ1-1; a weak D match, TRBD1 (5 bases). Germline V gene data show CDR1 as SGDLS and CDR2 as YYNGEE. This CDR3 has 15 residues. The CDR3 reads CASSPGRGLNAEAFF. CDR3 bases: TGTGCCAGCAGCCCCGGGAGGGGCTTGAACGCTGAAGCTTTCTTT.

In this sample, this clonotype turned up many times. The chain recombines TRBV5-1 with TRBJ2-1; D call uncertain. The CDR3 extends over 11 amino acids. CDR1 is SGHRS and CDR2 is YFSETQ in the germline V gene. V shed 1 base and J shed 8 bases, with 4 bases lying between them. This chain's CDR3 is CASSLRDEQFF. The CDR3 coding sequence is TGCGCCAGCAGCTTGAGAGATGAGCAGTTCTTC.

In its sample, this clonotype was seen a few times. This chain joins TRBV9 and TRBJ1-2; no clear D gene. Trimming removed 0 bases at V and 7 bases at J, with 10 bases between. Germline CDR1 reads SGDLS; CDR2 reads YYNGEE. The CDR3 length is 13 residues. CDR3 in amino acids: CASSVASSGGYTF. The CDR3 coding sequence is TGTGCCAGCAGCGTAGCTAGTTCAGGTGGCTACACCTTC.

The CDR3 spells CSVEGNANYGYTF. CDR3 DNA: TGCAGCGTTGAAGGCAACGCTAACTATGGCTACACCTTC. This chain uses TRBV29-1 with TRBJ1-2; no firm D call. Germline CDR1 reads SQVTM; CDR2 reads ANQGSEA. Trimming took 1 base from V and 0 from J, leaving 6 bases between them. The CDR3 sequence is 13 residues long.

Only a few counts were recorded for this clonotype. J is TRBJ2-7 and V is TRBV6-1; tentatively, D is TRBD2 (6 bases). Germline lookup yields CDR1 MNHNS and CDR2 SASEGT. The CDR3 has 16 amino acids. The V gene lost 7 bases and the J gene lost 0 bases, with 19 bases spanning the gap. CDR3 in amino acids: CASIWSRRGSSYEQYF. The CDR3 coding sequence is TGTGCCAGCATTTGGTCGAGGCGGGGATCCTCCTACGAGCAGTACTTC.

This clonotype has a count of ten or more. The chain combines TRBV9 with TRBJ2-1; TRBD1 agrees at 11 bases. The CDR3 consists of 17 residues. From germline, CDR1 is SGDLS and CDR2 YYNGEE. The ends lost 0 bases at V and 9 bases at J; junction bases unmatched: 11. The CDR3 DNA is TGTGCCAGCAGCGTAGCTACGGGACAGGGGGACGGAGGTGAGCAGTTCTTC. Translation: CASSVATGQGDGGEQFF.

This chain links TRBV6-5 with TRBJ2-7, with D possibly matching TRBD2 (6 bases). This CDR3 has 10 residues. Germline-derived CDR1 and CDR2 are MNHEY and SVGAGI. Trimming cost V 8 bases and J 4 bases, with 6 bases left between them. CDR3 sequence reads: CASGGYEQYF. CDR3 nucleotides: TGTGCCAGCGGGGGGTACGAGCAGTACTTC.

This sequence joins TRBV4-1 and TRBJ2-7; 8 positions match TRBD1. This CDR3 has 13 residues. The junction had 3 bases not matched to a gene; V was cut back by 3 bases and J by 5 bases. Germline V gene sequence: CDR1 MGHRA, CDR2 YSYEKL. As DNA, the CDR3 is TGCGCCAGCAGCCACAACAGGGGGAACGAGCAGTACTTC. It yields the protein CASSHNRGNEQYF.

The chain joins TRBV20-1 to TRBJ2-2; 10 bases are shared with TRBD2. V was clipped by 0 bases and J by 3 bases; unmatched bases: 4. The V gene's germline CDR1 is DFQATT and CDR2 SNEGSKA (reference sequence). The CDR3 is 16 amino acids. The DNA of the CDR3 is TGCAGTGCTAGAGACGTTCTAGCGGGGGACACCGGGGAGCTGTTTTTT. Translating it yields CSARDVLAGDTGELFF.

This clonotype was counted a few times. The chain carries TRBV7-3 and TRBJ2-3, with a weak D call TRBD2 (5 bases). CDR1 SGHTA and CDR2 FQGTGA come from the germline V gene. V was pared by 1 base and J by 0 bases, with 11 bases between. This CDR3 is 16 amino acids long. CDR3 sequence reads: CASSLSAGSSTDTQYF. The CDR3 nucleotides read TGTGCCAGCAGCTTAAGCGCGGGTTCAAGCACAGATACGCAGTATTTT.

This clonotype was recorded at least ten times. CDR3 nucleotides: TGCAGTGCTAAGGGCAGGGTGGAGACTGAAGCTTTCTTT. Translated: CSAKGRVETEAFF. V is TRBV20-1 and J is TRBJ1-1, with D possibly being TRBD1 (5 bases). Germline-derived CDR1 and CDR2 are DFQATT and SNEGSKA (reference sequence). CDR3 length: 13 residues. The V gene lost 4 bases and the J gene lost 5 bases, with 14 bases spanning the gap.

Only a few counts were recorded for this clonotype. V is TRBV4-2 and J is TRBJ1-2; D perhaps matches TRBD1 (5 bases). Trimming cost V 1 base and J 4 bases, with 13 bases left between them. CDR1 LGHNA and CDR2 YNFKEQ come from the germline V gene. The CDR3 spans 15 residues. In DNA, the CDR3 is TGTGCCAGCAGCCAAGGAGAGGGGTCATCCTATGGCTACACCTTC. Translated, it gives CASSQGEGSSYGYTF.

This clonotype appeared many times. The genes are TRBV7-8 and TRBJ2-3; D remains ambiguous. Trimming stripped 1 base from V and 4 bases from J, with 15 bases between. Germline V gene lookup returns CDR1 SGHVS and CDR2 FQNEAQ. There are 16 residues in the CDR3. The CDR3 nucleotides are TGTGCCAGCAGCTTAGAGGGTGACATTCGGTCAGATACGCAGTATTTT. Translated, it gives CASSLEGDIRSDTQYF. The complete variable domain, with remaining parts taken from reference TRBV7-8 and TRBJ2-3, reads GAGVSQSPRYKVAKRGQDVALRCDPISGHVSLFWYQQALGQGPEFLTYFQNEAQLDKSGLPSDRFFAERPEGSVSTLKIQRTQQEDSAVYLCASSLEGDIRSDTQYFGPGTRLTVL.

This clonotype was counted between two and nine times. This chain connects TRBV5-6 to TRBJ2-2, with D unresolved. The ends were cut back, 2 bases at V and 2 bases at J, with 7 bases in the middle. In germline, CDR1 is SGHDT, CDR2 YYEEEE. The CDR3 covers 14 residues. CDR3 in amino acids: CASSFGSNTGELFF. DNA for the CDR3: TGTGCCAGCAGCTTTGGCAGCAACACCGGGGAGCTGTTTTTT.

Ten or more counts support this clonotype. This chain links TRBV11-2 with TRBJ2-7, with 11 bases fitting TRBD1. There are 16 residues in the CDR3. CDR1 and CDR2 from the germline V gene are SGHAT and FQNNGV. Trimming removed 0 bases from V and 2 bases from J; junction bases left unmatched: 3. CDR3 sequence reads: CASSLELGQGAYEQYF. The DNA of the CDR3 is TGTGCCAGCAGCTTAGAATTGGGACAGGGGGCCTACGAGCAGTACTTC.

In this sample, this clonotype turned up many times. This sequence joins TRBV6-2 or TRBV6-3 and TRBJ2-5; 10 bases agree with TRBD2. Trimming at V came to 0 bases and at J to 1 base, leaving 5 bases not matched to a gene. The germline V gene encodes CDR1 MNHEY and CDR2 SVGEGT. The CDR3 length is 17 residues. The CDR3, as DNA: TGTGCCAGCAGTTACTCCGGACTAGCGGCGATCCAAGAGACCCAGTACTTC. Amino acids: CASSYSGLAAIQETQYF.

The rearrangement joins TRBV5-7 to TRBJ2-7; no definite D call. TRBV5-7 is given ORF status, its function remaining uncertain. CDR3 length: 10 amino acids. With 3 bases removed from V and 2 bases from J, the gap between germline ends came to 0 bases. This CDR3 is CASSSYEQYF. The CDR3 bases are TGTGCCAGCAGCTCCTACGAGCAGTACTTC.

This clonotype was observed at least ten times. The gene calls are TRBV5-1 and TRBJ2-3; 7 positions agree with TRBD1. Looked up from germline, CDR1 is SGHRS and CDR2 is YFSETQ. CDR3 length equals 17 residues. J was trimmed by 6 bases and V by 5 bases; bases with no gene match: 18. The CDR3 here is CASRNPNSDRVEDTQYF. CDR3 nucleotides: TGCGCCAGCAGGAACCCGAACTCAGACAGGGTGGAGGATACGCAGTATTTT.

This clonotype was detected only a few times. This sequence joins TRBV10-2 and TRBJ2-1; 12 positions agree with TRBD1. V was clipped by 7 bases and J by 10 bases; unmatched bases: 14. Germline CDR1 is WSHSY and CDR2 is SAAADI. The CDR3 extends over 16 amino acids. The CDR3 region is CASTDLPGQGAWEQFF. As DNA, the CDR3 is TGCGCCAGCACTGATCTACCGGGACAGGGGGCATGGGAGCAGTTCTTC.

J is TRBJ1-6 and V is TRBV27; no firm D call. V was clipped by 6 bases and J by 9 bases, with 15 bases between them. The CDR3 has 14 residues. CDR1 MNHEY and CDR2 SMNVEV come from the germline V gene (reference sequence). CDR3 sequence reads: CASRPGITFSPLHF. Here the CDR3 DNA reads TGTGCCAGCAGACCCGGGATCACCTTTTCACCCCTCCACTTT.

There are a few counts of this clonotype. The J gene is TRBJ2-3, the V gene TRBV24-1; D is undetermined. CDR3 length: 14 amino acids. Per the germline V gene, CDR1 is KGHDR and CDR2 is SFDVKD. The V end lost 3 bases, the J end lost 2 bases, and 8 bases lay between the germline ends. This CDR3 reads CATSDNSFTDTQYF. The CDR3 region has the DNA TGTGCCACCAGTGATAACTCTTTCACAGATACGCAGTATTTT.

This clonotype was seen only a few times. The chain couples TRBV9 to TRBJ2-2, with 10 bases fitting TRBD2. The CDR3 length is 18 residues. With V trimmed by 1 base and J by 1 base, 7 bases remained unmatched. Germline V gene sequence: CDR1 SGDLS, CDR2 YYNGEE. For the CDR3, the DNA is TGTGCCAGCAGCGTAAGGTCTAGCGGGGGCCGGAACACCGGGGAGCTGTTTTTT. Residues: CASSVRSSGGRNTGELFF. Looking up the rest from reference TRBV9 and TRBJ2-2 gives the full variable domain: DSGVTQTPKHLITATGQRVTLRCSPRSGDLSVYWYQQSLDQGLQFLIQYYNGEERAKGNILERFSAQQFPDLHSELNLSSLELGDSALYFCASSVRSSGGRNTGELFFGEGSRLTVL.

This clonotype has a handful of counts. The chain links TRBV12-3 or TRBV12-4 to TRBJ2-7; D is uncertain. The V end was cut by 3 bases, the J end by 0 bases, with 15 bases between. The CDR3 consists of 16 residues. The CDR3 DNA reads as TGTGCCAGCAGTTTCCCCCCCCACACCTACTCCTACGAGCAGTACTTC. It translates to CASSFPPHTYSYEQYF.